This entry lists 5 T cell receptor beta chains sequenced from one sample in a study of beta chain features in type 1 diabetes. Sequenced material consisted of expressed TCRB transcripts (all of the isolated RNA was reverse transcribed). Repertoires were generated with immunoSEQ multiplex PCR, while TCRdb's copy carries only in-frame clones and drops some. Of hundreds of thousands of clones in the sample, approximately 28% were seen once. Source material: naive CD4+ T cells from blood. The receptor source for this set is a man younger than 35 in good health.

This clone was counted only a few times. This sequence joins TRBV4-3 and TRBJ2-5; no clear D. The V gene lost 1 base and the J gene lost 5 bases, with 11 bases spanning the gap. The length of the CDR3 is 14 residues. The germline V gene has CDR1 LGHNA and CDR2 YSLEER. CDR3 nucleotide sequence: TGCGCCAGCAGCCAAGGAACCAACGGGGAGACCCAGTACTTC. It encodes CASSQGTNGETQYF.

In this sample, this clone turned up a few times. The CDR3 sequence is CASGLVLIGGSSYNEQFF. The CDR3 bases are TGTGCTAGTGGTTTGGTACTCATCGGCGGGAGCTCCTACAATGAGCAGTTCTTC. The J gene is TRBJ2-1, the V gene TRBV12-5; TRBD2 agrees at 7 bases. This CDR3 is 18 amino acids long. Trimming cost V 0 bases and J 0 bases; bases outside gene matches: 8. Germline CDR1 is LGHNT and CDR2 is FRNRAP.

Worth noting for this clone: The sample holds other DNA sequences that translate to the same CDR3. The J gene is TRBJ1-1, the V gene TRBV18, with 7 bases fitting TRBD1. Germline loops: CDR1 KGHSH, CDR2 LQKENI. V shed 4 bases and J 1 base; nucleotides not matched to a gene: 3. The length of the CDR3 is 14 residues. CDR3 bases: TGTGCCAGCTCACGACAGGGTTCGAACACTGAAGCTTTCTTT. Translation: CASSRQGSNTEAFF. Full variable domain (missing parts from reference TRBV18 and TRBJ1-1): NAGVMQNPRHLVRRRGQEARLRCSPMKGHSHVYWYRQLPEEGLKFMVYLQKENIIDESGMPKERFSAEFPKEGPSILRIQQVVRGDSAAYFCASSRQGSNTEAFFGQGTRLTVV.

The V and J genes are TRBV27 and TRBJ1-2, with 7 bases aligning to TRBD1. Per germline, CDR1 MNHEY and CDR2 SMNVEV (reference sequence). Losses at the gene ends were 6 bases for V and 4 bases for J; bases not matched to a gene: 8. The CDR3 runs to 14 residues. CDR3 sequence reads: CASRPQGEGYGYTF. CDR3 nucleotides: TGTGCCAGCAGGCCTCAGGGGGAGGGCTATGGCTACACCTTC.

The V gene is TRBV7-9, the J gene TRBJ1-2; TRBD1 agrees at 8 bases. The CDR3 consists of 15 residues. Trimming took 5 bases from V and 7 from J; bases not matched to a gene: 12. Looked up from germline, CDR1 is SEHNR and CDR2 is FQNEAQ (reference sequence). This CDR3 is CASSPRRQGPGGYTF. DNA of the CDR3: TGTGCCAGCAGCCCGAGAAGACAGGGGCCTGGTGGCTACACCTTC. The whole variable domain, remainder taken from reference TRBV7-9 and TRBJ1-2, is DTGVSQNPRHKITKRGQNVTFRCDPISEHNRLYWYRQTLGQGPEFLTYFQNEAQLEKSRLLSDRFSAERPKGSFSTLEIQRTEQGDSAMYLCASSPRRQGPGGYTFGSGTRLTVV.